This TCR beta chain was found in a study of cytomegalovirus exposure and HLA in healthy donors. CDR3 length: 14 residues. V lost 4 bases and J lost 6; bases outside the gene matches: 6. CDR1 is SGDLS, CDR2 YYNGEE, per germline. The PCR employed 60 Vbeta primers together with 13 Jbeta primers. Produced via immunoSEQ multiplex PCR; TCRdb's table is partial and in-frame only. The sample consists of approximately 69,000 clones, around 64% of them appearing once. The chain employs TRBV9 and TRBJ2-7; TRBD1 aligns across 11 bases. Sequencing was done on a sample of PBMCs. The origin of this receptor is a middle-aged man in good health and CMV-seropositive. The CDR3 DNA is TGTGCCAGCAGCCGCGGGACAGGGGGGGTCGAGCAGTACTTC. Encoded protein: CASSRGTGGVEQYF.